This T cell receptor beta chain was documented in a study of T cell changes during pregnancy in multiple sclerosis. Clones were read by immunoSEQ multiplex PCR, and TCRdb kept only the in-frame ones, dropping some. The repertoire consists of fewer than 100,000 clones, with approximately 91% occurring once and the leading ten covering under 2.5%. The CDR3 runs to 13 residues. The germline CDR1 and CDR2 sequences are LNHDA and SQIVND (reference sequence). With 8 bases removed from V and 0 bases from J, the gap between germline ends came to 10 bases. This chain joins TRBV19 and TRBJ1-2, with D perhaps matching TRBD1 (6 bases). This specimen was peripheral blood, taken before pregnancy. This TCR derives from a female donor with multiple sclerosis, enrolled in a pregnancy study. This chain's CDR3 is CASGNRANYGYTF. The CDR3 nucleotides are TGTGCCAGTGGGAACAGGGCTAACTATGGCTACACCTTC. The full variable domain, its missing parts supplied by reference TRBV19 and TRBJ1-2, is DGGITQSPKYLFRKEGQNVTLSCEQNLNHDAMYWYRQDPGQGLRLIYYSQIVNDFQKGDIAEGYSVSREKKESFPLTVTSAQKNPTAFYLCASGNRANYGYTFGSGTRLTVV.